This T cell receptor beta chain was obtained from a study of T cells after yellow fever vaccination. For the study at large: Preparation of fractions with low cell numbers was performed using SMART-Seq v4 Ultra Low Input.

The CDR3 spans 15 residues. Between the trimmed V and J ends, which lost 0 bases and 7 bases, there was a span of 12 bases. Findings and limits, study-wide: Contaminants from the bulk population, in the form of abundant clonotypes, could be found in FACS-sorted repertoires. On re-exposure, the response was weaker but peaked faster, at day 5 versus 15.

A single record per CDR3 protein comes from TCRdb applying MiXCR to the 5' RACE reads. In the table there are under 600,000 distinct CDR3 sequences, approximately 13% of which are singletons. On this clonotype itself: Antigen specificity is unknown.

The sequence was collected from a man aged 30 to 39 who received the YFV17D yellow fever vaccine. The chain couples TRBV12-3 or TRBV12-4 to TRBJ2-2, with a weak D call TRBD1 (6 bases). The sample in question was PBMCs, obtained on the day of the yellow fever booster vaccination. In nucleotides, the CDR3 is TGTGCCAGCAGTTTAGCGGGGGCGCAGGGCGGGGAGCTGTTTTTT. It translates to CASSLAGAQGGELFF.